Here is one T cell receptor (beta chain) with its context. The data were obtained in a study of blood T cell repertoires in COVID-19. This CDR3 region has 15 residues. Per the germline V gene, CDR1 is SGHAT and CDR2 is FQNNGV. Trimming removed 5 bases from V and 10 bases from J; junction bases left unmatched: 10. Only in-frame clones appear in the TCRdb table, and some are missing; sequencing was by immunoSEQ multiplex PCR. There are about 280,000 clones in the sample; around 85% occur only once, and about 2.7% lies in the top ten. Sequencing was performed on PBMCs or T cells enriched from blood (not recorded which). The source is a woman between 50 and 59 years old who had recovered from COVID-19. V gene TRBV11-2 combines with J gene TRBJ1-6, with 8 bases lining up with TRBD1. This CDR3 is CASSPQGVANSPLHF. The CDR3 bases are TGTGCCAGCAGCCCACAGGGGGTTGCCAACTCACCCCTCCACTTT.